These 27 T cell receptor beta chains came from one sample sequenced in a study of response to subunit inactivated influenza vaccine. TCRdb independently ran MiXCR on the RT-PCR reads; one entry per CDR3 protein. Altogether hundreds of thousands of distinct CDR3 sequences are present, 14% being singletons, with the ten largest covering 7.5% to 8%. The starting material was PBMCs from blood, obtained less than 15 days before vaccination. These TCRs come from a man between 50 and 59 years old who received an inactivated influenza vaccine.

This clonotype was seen at least ten times. This CDR3 reads CASSLSGGTAKNIQYF. CDR3 sequence (DNA): TGTGCCAGCAGTTTGAGCGGGGGTACGGCCAAAAACATTCAGTACTTC. The V and J genes are TRBV12-3 or TRBV12-4 and TRBJ2-4; TRBD2 agrees at 8 bases. The CDR3 has 16 amino acids. V gave up 3 bases and J gave up 1 base; unmatched junction bases: 5.

This clonotype showed up many times. The chain recombines TRBV5-1 with TRBJ2-1; TRBD1 is a possible D gene (7 bases). Germline V gene sequence: CDR1 SGHRS, CDR2 YFSETQ. Deletions cut 0 bases from V and 10 bases from J, with 20 bases between. There are 16 residues in the CDR3. Here the CDR3 reads CASSLAAGQTSYEQFF. In DNA, the CDR3 is TGCGCCAGCAGCTTGGCCGCGGGACAGACTTCATACGAGCAGTTCTTC.

The table lists this clonotype with many counts. The chain is built from TRBV29-1 and TRBJ2-1; TRBD1 aligns across 7 bases. The germline gives CDR1 SQVTM, CDR2 ANQGSEA. The CDR3 totals 13 residues. The V gene end was trimmed by 5 bases and the J gene end by 1 base; junction bases not matched to a gene: 2. The CDR3 DNA sequence: TGCAGCGTTAGGGGGCCGTCCTACAATGAGCAGTTCTTC. Amino acids: CSVRGPSYNEQFF.

The chain employs TRBV10-3 and TRBJ1-4, with 7 bases matching TRBD1. Trimming took 2 bases from V and 12 from J; bases not matched to a gene: 12. CDR1 is ENHRY and CDR2 is SYGVKD in the germline V gene. This CDR3 has 15 residues. CDR3 sequence: CAISESEGGWKELFF. The CDR3 region has the DNA TGTGCCATCAGTGAGAGCGAAGGGGGCTGGAAGGAACTGTTTTTT.

This clonotype turned up a few times. The J gene is TRBJ2-5, the V gene TRBV20-1; D gene ambiguous. Germline loops: CDR1 DFQATT, CDR2 SNEGSKA (reference sequence). The germline V and J ends were trimmed by 3 bases and 6 bases, with 14 bases remaining between them. The CDR3 sequence is 13 residues long. The CDR3 protein is CSARPSFRKTQYF. In DNA, the CDR3 is TGCAGTGCTAGGCCGAGCTTTCGGAAGACCCAGTACTTC.

V is TRBV5-1 and J is TRBJ2-1; 11 bases are a match to TRBD2. The CDR3 runs to 15 residues. V shed 4 bases, J shed 8 bases, and the junction held 8 bases outside the gene matches. CDR1 SGHRS and CDR2 YFSETQ come from the germline V gene. The CDR3 DNA follows: TGCGCCAGCAGCCACGGGACTAGCGGCTTTGATGAGCAGTTCTTC. Encoded protein: CASSHGTSGFDEQFF. The variable domain in full, completed from reference TRBV5-1 and TRBJ2-1, reads KAGVTQTPRYLIKTRGQQVTLSCSPISGHRSVSWYQQTPGQGLQFLFEYFSETQRNKGNFPGRFSGRQFSNSRSEMNVSTLELGDSALYLCASSHGTSGFDEQFFGPGTRLTVL.

The gene calls are TRBV27 and TRBJ2-3, with D perhaps TRBD2 (6 bases). The CDR3 runs 15 residues. Germline V CDR1 and CDR2: MNHEY, SMNVEV (reference sequence). The germline V and J ends were trimmed by 2 bases and 2 bases, with 11 bases remaining between them. The CDR3 loop is CASSLGGTHTDTQYF. As DNA, the CDR3 is TGTGCCAGCAGTTTAGGAGGGACTCACACAGATACGCAGTATTTT.

This clonotype showed up just a few times. The chain employs TRBV20-1 and TRBJ2-7; TRBD2 agrees at 14 bases. In germline, CDR1 is DFQATT, CDR2 SNEGSKA (reference sequence). This CDR3 spans 14 amino acids. V shed 5 bases, J shed 13 bases, and the junction held 13 bases outside the gene matches. The CDR3 coding sequence is TGCAGTGCTCCCCTCCCGGGGACTAGCGGGAGCCTCTACTTC. As protein: CSAPLPGTSGSLYF.

The V and J genes are TRBV9 and TRBJ2-6, with D possibly being TRBD1 (6 bases). This CDR3 has 15 amino acids. Trimming left V 4 bases short and J 3 bases short, with 11 bases between. The germline gives CDR1 SGDLS, CDR2 YYNGEE. CDR3 loop: CASSPGGYGANVLTF. As DNA, the CDR3 is TGTGCCAGCAGCCCTGGGGGCTATGGGGCCAACGTCCTGACTTTC. The variable domain in full, with the rest retrieved from reference TRBV9 and TRBJ2-6, is DSGVTQTPKHLITATGQRVTLRCSPRSGDLSVYWYQQSLDQGLQFLIQYYNGEERAKGNILERFSAQQFPDLHSELNLSSLELGDSALYFCASSPGGYGANVLTFGAGSRLTVL.

There are many counts of this clonotype. The genes are TRBV2 and TRBJ2-1; TRBD2 agrees at 8 bases. The CDR3 is made up of 15 amino acids. Germline V gives CDR1 SNHLY, CDR2 FYNNEI. The J segment lost 9 bases and the V segment lost 1 base, leaving 8 bases of the junction unmatched. CDR3: CASSEGTSSRSEQFF. In DNA, the CDR3 is TGTGCCAGCAGTGAAGGGACTAGCTCTCGGAGTGAGCAGTTCTTC.

The chain uses TRBV29-1 and TRBJ2-5, with TRBD1 identical over 10 bases. Germline CDR1 and CDR2: SQVTM and ANQGSEA. The length of the CDR3 is 13 residues. The V segment lost 7 bases and the J segment 5 bases; nucleotides outside the gene matches: 7. The CDR3 bases are TGCAGCGCTCGGGACAGGGGCTGGGAGACCCAGTACTTC. This codes for CSARDRGWETQYF.

On this clonotype itself: A read error is possible here, since a much larger clone lies one base away. V usage is TRBV12-3 or TRBV12-4 and J usage is TRBJ1-3; 7 nucleotides match TRBD1. The V segment lost 5 bases and the J segment 3 bases; nucleotides outside the gene matches: 13. CDR3 length: 17 amino acids. Here the CDR3 reads CASSPRSGGTFGNTIYF. CDR3 sequence (DNA): TGTGCCAGCAGTCCACGGTCAGGGGGGACTTTTGGAAACACCATATATTTT.

V gene TRBV6-2 or TRBV6-3 combines with J gene TRBJ2-7; D unresolved. The CDR3 runs to 13 residues. CDR1 is MNHEY and CDR2 is SVGEGT in the germline V gene. V was cut by 6 bases and J by 3 bases, with 12 bases left in between. CDR3 bases: TGTGCCAGCAGCCTCACAAACAACTACGAGCAGTACTTC. This sequence encodes CASSLTNNYEQYF.

Only a few counts were recorded for this clonotype. This chain connects TRBV4-2 to TRBJ2-3; 8 bases fit TRBD2. Germline CDR1 and CDR2: LGHNA and YNFKEQ. V lost 2 bases, J lost 5 bases, and 6 bases stayed unmatched. This CDR3 is 15 amino acids long. The CDR3 DNA reads TGTGCCAGCAGCCAATTTAGCGGGGTAGTAGATACGCAGTATTTT. It encodes CASSQFSGVVDTQYF.

This clonotype was recorded a few times. The chain links TRBV6-5 to TRBJ1-2; D may be TRBD1 (5 bases). Trimming pared 0 bases from V and 4 bases from J, leaving 12 bases between. CDR3 size: 15 residues. Germline V gene data show CDR1 as MNHEY and CDR2 as SVGAGI. CDR3 coding DNA: TGTGCCAGCAGTTACTCTCAGGGAAGAGGCTATGGCTACACCTTC. It translates to CASSYSQGRGYGYTF.

There are a few counts of this clonotype. The chain is built from TRBV25-1 and TRBJ2-3, with 16 bases identical to TRBD2. After removal of 2 bases from V and 6 bases from J, the junction contained 2 bases not matched to a gene. Germline assignment: CDR1 MGHDK and CDR2 SYGVNS. The CDR3 is 16 amino acids. The CDR3 loop is CASSELGLAGGDTQYF. CDR3 bases: TGTGCCAGCAGTGAACTGGGACTAGCGGGAGGGGATACGCAGTATTTT.

The V gene is TRBV11-2, the J gene TRBJ1-4; no clear D. The CDR3 runs 14 residues. V dropped 10 bases and J dropped 0 bases, with 12 bases sitting between them. Germline loops: CDR1 SGHAT, CDR2 FQNNGV. This CDR3 is CAMSPGATNEKLFF. The CDR3 nucleotides read TGTGCCATGAGCCCCGGGGCAACTAATGAAAAACTGTTTTTT.

This chain links TRBV5-1 with TRBJ2-3; D gene ambiguous. CDR1 and CDR2 (germline): SGHRS, YFSETQ. This CDR3 is built from 17 residues. The V end lost 3 bases, the J end lost 0 bases, and 17 bases lay between the germline ends. The CDR3 DNA is TGCGCCAGCAGCTCCCCAGGTCGAGAGCCTAGCACAGATACGCAGTATTTT. This codes for CASSSPGREPSTDTQYF.

This clonotype was seen only a few times. The CDR3 DNA follows: TGTGCCAGCAGCTTACTCCAGGGCGTCAATGAGCAGTTCTTC. Translated: CASSLLQGVNEQFF. The chain carries TRBV7-9 and TRBJ2-1, with D perhaps TRBD1 (5 bases). The CDR3 consists of 14 residues. Looked up from germline, CDR1 is SEHNR and CDR2 is FQNEAQ (reference sequence). The germline V and J ends were trimmed by 2 bases and 6 bases, with 11 bases remaining between them.

A few counts support this clonotype. The chain has TRBV12-3 or TRBV12-4 and TRBJ1-3; a possible D gene is TRBD1 (5 bases). Trimming stripped 5 bases from V and 0 bases from J, with 8 bases between. There are 14 residues in the CDR3. In DNA form, the CDR3 reads TGTGCCAGCAGTAAGGGGTTCTCTGGAAACACCATATATTTT. This gives the protein CASSKGFSGNTIYF.

This rearrangement joins TRBV14 to TRBJ2-2, with no clear D. Looked up from germline, CDR1 is SGHDN and CDR2 is FVKESK. The germline V and J ends were trimmed by 2 bases and 0 bases, with 13 bases remaining between them. This CDR3 has 17 amino acids. The CDR3 DNA sequence: TGTGCCAGCAGCCAAAGGTCCCCAGAGTCGAACACCGGGGAGCTGTTTTTT. It specifies CASSQRSPESNTGELFF.

This clonotype showed up just a few times. This chain connects TRBV7-2 to TRBJ1-2; 9 bases line up with TRBD1. Germline trimming cut 5 bases from V and 14 bases from J; bases unmatched to any gene: 9. This CDR3 is built from 12 residues. Germline V lookup: CDR1 SGHTA, CDR2 FQGNSA. The CDR3 protein is CASSRGQGRSTF. The CDR3 DNA sequence: TGTGCCAGCAGCAGGGGACAGGGCAGATCGACCTTC.

In regard to this clonotype: Being one base from a much bigger clone, this may be a read error. The J gene is TRBJ2-1, the V gene TRBV5-6, with D hard to call. The CDR3 runs 14 residues. Germline lookup yields CDR1 SGHDT and CDR2 YYEEEE. Here the CDR3 DNA reads TGTGCCAGCAGCATCACGAGCTCCTACAATCAGCAGTTCTTC. This codes for CASSITSSYNQQFF.

This sequence joins TRBV9 and TRBJ2-1; 10 nucleotides match TRBD2. Germline CDR1 and CDR2: SGDLS and YYNGEE. CDR3 length: 16 residues. V trimming: 0 bases; J trimming: 7 bases; junction bases outside the gene matches: 7. CDR3 amino acids: CASSVVPSGGWNEQFF. The DNA of the CDR3 is TGTGCCAGCAGCGTAGTCCCTAGCGGGGGCTGGAATGAGCAGTTCTTC.

This clonotype was counted many times. This chain joins TRBV20-1 and TRBJ2-7; 11 bases fit TRBD2. CDR3 length: 14 residues. CDR1 and CDR2 from the germline V gene are DFQATT and SNEGSKA (reference sequence). V gave up 6 bases and J gave up 1 base; unmatched junction bases: 5. The CDR3 reads CSATGTSGSYEQYF. The CDR3 DNA sequence: TGCAGTGCGACCGGGACTAGCGGATCCTACGAGCAGTACTTC.

This clonotype was detected a few times. The genes are TRBV5-6 and TRBJ2-3, with 13 bases identical to TRBD2. Unmatched junction bases numbered 5, after V lost 3 bases and J lost 7 bases. Germline V lookup: CDR1 SGHDT, CDR2 YYEEEE. This CDR3 contains 15 residues. CDR3 protein: CASSSGLAGTHTQYF. The DNA of the CDR3 is TGTGCCAGCAGCTCGGGACTAGCGGGAACTCATACGCAGTATTTT. Based on the CDR3 plus reference TRBV5-6 and TRBJ2-3, the full variable domain is DAGVTQSPTHLIKTRGQQVTLRCSPKSGHDTVSWYQQALGQGPQFIFQYYEEEERQRGNFPDRFSGHQFPNYSSELNVNALLLGDSALYLCASSSGLAGTHTQYFGPGTRLTVL.

This chain uses TRBV29-1 with TRBJ2-1; 9 bases are shared with TRBD2. The germline gives CDR1 SQVTM, CDR2 ANQGSEA. The length of the CDR3 is 16 residues. Trimming cost V 6 bases and J 0 bases; bases outside gene matches: 9. The CDR3 loop reads CSVKSSGSFSYNEQFF. The CDR3 DNA reads TGCAGCGTGAAGAGTAGCGGGAGTTTCTCCTACAATGAGCAGTTCTTC.